This TCR beta chain was recovered during a study of lymphopenia after photon versus proton radiotherapy. Libraries were prepared by immunoSEQ multiplex PCR; TCRdb keeps only in-frame clonotypes and omits some of them. Of approximately 71,000 clones in the sample, just over 90% were seen once. Germline CDR1 and CDR2: LNHDA and SQIVND (reference sequence). Trimming cost V 4 bases and J 3 bases, with 4 bases left between them. The CDR3 sequence is 12 residues long. Sequenced here: peripheral blood, sampled from a patient treated with photon-based radiotherapy. This receptor was obtained from a woman in her 70s with pancreatic cancer. The chain uses TRBV19 and TRBJ1-3, with unresolved D. CDR3 DNA sequence: TGTGCCAGTAGTAAGAGTGGAAACACCATATATTTT. Residues: CASSKSGNTIYF.